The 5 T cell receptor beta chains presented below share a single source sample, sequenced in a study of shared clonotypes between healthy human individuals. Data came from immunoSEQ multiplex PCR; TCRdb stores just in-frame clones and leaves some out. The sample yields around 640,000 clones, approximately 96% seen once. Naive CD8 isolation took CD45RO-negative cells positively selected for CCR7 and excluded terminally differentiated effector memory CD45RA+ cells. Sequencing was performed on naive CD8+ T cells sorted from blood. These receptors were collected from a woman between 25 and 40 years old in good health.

Written as DNA, the CDR3 is TGTGCCAGTAGTATAGAGGGGCTAGCCCTGAACACCGGGGAGCTGTTTTTT. It encodes CASSIEGLALNTGELFF. The gene calls are TRBV19 and TRBJ2-2; D possibly uses TRBD1 or TRBD2 (5 bases each). Germline V gene sequence: CDR1 LNHDA, CDR2 SQIVND (reference sequence). This CDR3 spans 17 amino acids. V was trimmed by 0 bases and J by 1 base, leaving 12 bases between them.

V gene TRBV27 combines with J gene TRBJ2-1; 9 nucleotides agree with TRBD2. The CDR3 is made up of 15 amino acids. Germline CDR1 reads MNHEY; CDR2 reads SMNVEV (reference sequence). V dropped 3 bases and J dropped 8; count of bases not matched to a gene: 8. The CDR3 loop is CASSFGSGRMYEQFF. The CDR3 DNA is TGTGCCAGCAGTTTCGGTAGCGGGAGAATGTATGAGCAGTTCTTC.

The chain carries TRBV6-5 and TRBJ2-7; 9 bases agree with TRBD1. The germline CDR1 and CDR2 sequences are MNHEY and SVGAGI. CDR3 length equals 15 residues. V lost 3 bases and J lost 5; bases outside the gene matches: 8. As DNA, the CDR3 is TGTGCCAGCAGTTATTCTACAGGGGGCGCGGACGAGCAGTACTTC. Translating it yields CASSYSTGGADEQYF.

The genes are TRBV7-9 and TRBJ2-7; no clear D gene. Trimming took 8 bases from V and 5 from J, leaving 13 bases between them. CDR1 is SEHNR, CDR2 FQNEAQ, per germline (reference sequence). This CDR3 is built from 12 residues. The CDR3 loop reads CASSPAGDEQYF. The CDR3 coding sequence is TGTGCCAGCTCACCCGCCGGAGACGAGCAGTACTTC.

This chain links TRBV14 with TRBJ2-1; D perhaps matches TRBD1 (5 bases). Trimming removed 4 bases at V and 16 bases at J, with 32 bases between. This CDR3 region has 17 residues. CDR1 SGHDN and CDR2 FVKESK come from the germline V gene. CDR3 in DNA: TGTGCCAGCAGCCCAGACGAGAAAACTTTCCTGTTGCAGGGTATCTTCTTC. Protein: CASSPDEKTFLLQGIFF.